This T cell receptor beta chain was retrieved from a study of blood T cells in healthy people across ages (dated by TCRdb to 2013 to 2016). For the study in its entirety: In model experiments, template switching captured about one uniquely barcoded TCR beta cDNA molecule for every two T cells. Using deep sequencing normalized with unique cDNA molecular identifiers, the study measured how TCR beta repertoire diversity changes with age. Donors were grouped into four age groups: young (average approximately 15 years), middle-aged (roughly 40), aged (62) and long-lived (approximately 82). To avoid experimental bias, donors of different ages were randomly spread across the sequencing lanes. Two additional independent replicas of 1 million unique cDNA reads from the same blood draw were analyzed for two donors (one aged 18 to 30 and one aged 80 or older).

The full study reports these points: Bulk unsorted PBMC profiling prevented conclusive comparison of naive and antigen-experienced compartments. Compared with the aged group, more naive CD4+ T cells, fewer expanded clones and increased TCR diversity were shown by the long-lived group, suggesting age selection. Donor CMV infection status was unknown, potentially confounding age-related changes in expanded clonotypes. Observed TCR beta diversity per million T cells fell roughly linearly with age, and a significant reduction was already apparent by age roughly 40. There was a strong correlation between observed TCR beta diversity and the percentage of naive T cells measured by flow cytometry. Estimates of total diversity based on one million sequenced T cells were considered lower bounds and underestimates.

On this clonotype itself: There is no known antigen for this receptor. Base qualities were left out, and no much larger clone turns up one base away.

The germline ends are 12 bases apart after V is trimmed by 1 base and J by 2 bases. CDR1 LNHNV and CDR2 YYDKDF are derived from the germline V gene (reference sequence). Spanning cysteine to phenylalanine, the CDR3 consists of 16 amino acids. Of the read, only the CDR3 DNA is kept; its 48 bases are in frame from base 1. Library prep was done by 5' RACE. A second about 7 to 12 cycle PCR used a sample-barcoded 5' primer and a J-beta primer mix. A template-switch 5' adaptor carrying 12 random nucleotides introduced a unique molecular identifier onto each TCR beta cDNA molecule. Each sample yielded at least 2.5 million CDR3-containing paired-end reads. First-strand cDNA was synthesized from all RNA with the Mint cDNA synthesis kit, primed by a TRBC-specific oligonucleotide. All cDNA was treated with uracil-DNA glycosylase and then went through a first 18-cycle PCR with the universal primers M1SS and BC2_uni_R. In the source study's methods: For normalization, 1 million high-quality reads were randomly selected from each sample, with every read carrying a distinct molecular identifier. Reads sharing molecular identifiers were discarded rather than binned into consensus sequences. MiTCR, set to a Q25 quality threshold and the strictest error-elimination algorithm, was used for CDR3 identification, clonotype clustering and error correction. A nonparametric unseen species model with Euler transformation was used to estimate a lower bound on total TCR beta diversity. The public reads were reanalyzed by TCRdb: fastp trimming at Q25, MiXCR alignment, in-frame beta chains only. When rows share a CDR3 protein, they turn into one entry using the most common DNA and genes. The V and J calls follow TCRdb's processing rather than the paper's. This sample lists 1.5 million to 2 million distinct CDR3 sequences; roughly two fifths were detected once. Roughly 23% of the sample belongs to the ten largest clones.

The roughly 42 donors, aged about 6 to 95 years, were systemically healthy Caucasian individuals from Russia. Each donor gave 8 to 10 milliliters of peripheral blood, collected into EDTA-treated Vacutainer tubes. Ficoll-Paque density-gradient centrifugation was used to isolate PBMCs, with at least 7 million obtained per sample. Total RNA, at least 6 micrograms per sample, was extracted from PBMCs with Trizol reagent. For every donor, flow cytometry on a PBMC aliquot measured the percentage of naive CD45RAhigh/CD27high T cells. The chain is assembled from TRBV15 and TRBJ2-1; TRBD1 might be the D gene, on 5 matching bases. This sequence originates from a human donor in good health. Sequences were obtained from blood. The nucleotide sequence is given as TGTGCCACCAGCAGAGGTAAACAGGCCCCCTACAATGAGCAGTTCTTC. Its amino acids are CATSRGKQAPYNEQFF.